Below, one TCR beta chain is given with its context. Antigen: not known. Sequence at one end of the junction differs from germline and may be a read error. Among the patients, none had received any treatment before thyroid surgery. The data were taken from a study of metastatic and nonmetastatic thyroid tumors. Across the study: Repertoires from blood and tumor or nodule tissue of malignant and benign thyroid patients were compared. Broader study findings: Malignant thyroid tumors reportedly had TCR beta diversity that was significantly higher than in benign nodules, in blood and tumor.

Per germline, CDR1 SGHTA and CDR2 FQGNSA. There are 15 residues in the CDR3. Authors' processing steps: The authors used CDR3 differences across clinicopathological groups to build a distant-metastasis classifier for papillary thyroid cancer. TCRdb re-processed the PCR reads through MiXCR. These V and J calls rely on TCRdb rather than the paper's analysis. The sample records 20,000 to 25,000 clones, approximately 25% being singletons. The rearrangement joins TRBV7-2 to TRBJ2-2; a possible D gene is TRBD1 (6 bases). Sequencing input: tumor tissue. This sequence originates from a female donor with papillary thyroid cancer or a benign thyroid nodule (not recorded which). Some clones in this sample may be carry-over from other donors' samples. CDR3 DNA sequence: TGTGCCAGCAGCCGCACAGGGCGCGGCACCGGGGATCTGTTTTTT. This codes for CASSRTGRGTGDLFF. Variable domain in full (rest from reference TRBV7-2 and TRBJ2-2): GAGVSQSPSNKVTEKGKDVELRCDPISGHTALYWYRQSLGQGLEFLIYFQGNSAPDKSGLPSDRFSAERTGGSVSTLTIQRTQQEDSAVYLCASSRTGRGTGDLFFGEGSRLTVL.